Below are 26 T cell receptor beta chains sequenced from a single sample in a study of siplizumab effects on memory and regulatory T cells. The protocol was immunoSEQ multiplex PCR, while the TCRdb copy is restricted to in-frame clones and leaves out a portion. The sample shows tens of thousands of clones, 90% to 98% of them seen only once. The sample consisted of naive CD8+ T cells sorted from blood. The origin of the receptors is a human donor in good health.

The chain has TRBV9 and TRBJ2-3, with TRBD2 as a possible D gene (5 bases). The CDR3 is made up of 12 amino acids. V lost 6 bases, J lost 1 base, and 6 bases lay in between. Germline CDR1 is SGDLS and CDR2 is YYNGEE. CDR3 in amino acids: CASKGGTDTQYF. The CDR3 DNA reads as TGTGCCAGCAAGGGAGGCACAGATACGCAGTATTTT.

J is TRBJ2-1 and V is TRBV5-1; D possibly matches TRBD1 or TRBD2 (5 bases each). Germline V lookup: CDR1 SGHRS, CDR2 YFSETQ. The CDR3 contains 12 residues. V was cut by 7 bases and J by 5 bases, with 10 bases left in between. As DNA, the CDR3 is TGCGCCAGCCGGGGCAGCGACAATGAGCAGTTCTTC. The encoded protein is CASRGSDNEQFF.

V gene TRBV5-8 combines with J gene TRBJ2-7; 11 nucleotides align to TRBD1. With V trimmed by 3 bases and J by 5 bases, 7 bases remained unmatched. CDR3 length: 15 amino acids. Germline loops: CDR1 SGHTS, CDR2 YDEGEE. Here the CDR3 reads CASSSQDRGLDEQYF. Written as DNA, the CDR3 is TGTGCCAGCAGCTCCCAGGACAGGGGGCTCGACGAGCAGTACTTC.

V is TRBV6-1 and J is TRBJ2-3; unclear D gene. This CDR3 contains 15 residues. Germline values: CDR1 MNHNS, CDR2 SASEGT. V lost 0 bases and J lost 2, with 9 bases in between. In DNA, the CDR3 is TGTGCCAGCAGTGAAGCGGTGGGGTTCACAGATACGCAGTATTTT. Amino acids: CASSEAVGFTDTQYF.

This chain links TRBV13 with TRBJ1-2; unclear D gene. The CDR3 extends over 15 amino acids. The germline V and J ends were trimmed by 5 bases and 5 bases, with 18 bases remaining between them. CDR1 and CDR2 from the germline V gene are PRHDT and FYEKMQ (reference sequence). The CDR3 DNA reads as TGTGCCAGCAGCCCCCAGGAGGAAAGGGAGTATGGCTACACCTTC. Translating gives CASSPQEEREYGYTF.

V gene TRBV11-2 combines with J gene TRBJ1-2; 9 bases agree with TRBD1. The ends lost 3 bases at V and 6 bases at J; junction bases unmatched: 5. The CDR3 is 14 residues long. Germline CDR1 and CDR2: SGHAT and FQNNGV. CDR3 sequence reads: CASSFTGGGDGYTF. CDR3 DNA: TGTGCCAGCAGCTTTACAGGGGGCGGAGATGGCTACACCTTC.

The chain is built from TRBV19 and TRBJ1-2, with D tentatively TRBD1 (6 bases). Trimming stripped 5 bases from V and 6 bases from J, with 13 bases between. Germline V gives CDR1 LNHDA, CDR2 SQIVND (reference sequence). The CDR3 covers 13 residues. The DNA of the CDR3 is TGTGCCAGTAGTTCGACAGGTTTTCATGGCTACACCTTC. Its protein is CASSSTGFHGYTF.

This sequence joins TRBV7-9 and TRBJ2-1; D remains unclear. The CDR3 runs to 11 residues. Germline V CDR1 and CDR2: SEHNR, FQNEAQ (reference sequence). Trimming removed 5 bases from V and 8 bases from J, with 7 bases in between. CDR3 amino acids: CASSRPDEQFF. The CDR3 region has the DNA TGTGCCAGCAGCCGACCAGATGAGCAGTTCTTC.

The chain uses TRBV11-1 and TRBJ2-2; the D is unclear. From germline, CDR1 is SGHAT and CDR2 FQDESV (reference sequence). The CDR3 contains 12 residues. V dropped 8 bases and J dropped 6 bases, with 10 bases sitting between them. The CDR3 protein is CASHPGSGELFF. The CDR3 region has the DNA TGTGCCAGCCACCCCGGGTCCGGGGAGCTGTTTTTT.

The chain carries TRBV5-1 and TRBJ1-1; a possible D gene is TRBD1 (5 bases). The germline V gene has CDR1 SGHRS and CDR2 YFSETQ. This CDR3 has 14 residues. V was pared by 0 bases and J by 1 base, with 7 bases between. The CDR3 sequence: CASSLGTQNTEAFF. The CDR3 coding sequence is TGCGCCAGCAGCTTGGGGACACAGAACACTGAAGCTTTCTTT.

V usage is TRBV19 and J usage is TRBJ2-3; D may match TRBD1 or TRBD2 (5 bases each). With 7 bases removed from V and 2 bases from J, the gap between germline ends came to 19 bases. CDR1 is LNHDA and CDR2 is SQIVND in the germline V gene (reference sequence). The CDR3 sequence is 16 residues long. CDR3 nucleotide sequence: TGTGCCAGTACCAAGGGGAGCGCCGTTTTCACAGATACGCAGTATTTT. The encoded protein is CASTKGSAVFTDTQYF.

Concerning this clone itself: The junction departs from germline at one end; a sequencing error may be responsible. V and J are TRBV2 and TRBJ2-4, with D unclear. This CDR3 spans 13 amino acids. Germline V gives CDR1 SNHLY, CDR2 FYNNEI. The CDR3 spells CASSEPSDGRCKF. CDR3 DNA: TGTGCCAGCAGTGAACCCTCGGACGGAAGGTGTAAGTTC.

V usage is TRBV7-2 and J usage is TRBJ2-1; either TRBD1 or TRBD2 may fit D (5 bases each). V gave up 3 bases and J gave up 6 bases, with 9 bases separating them. Per germline, CDR1 SGHTA and CDR2 FQGNSA. This CDR3 has 13 residues. This CDR3 reads CASSLGDSNEQFF. The CDR3 nucleotides read TGTGCCAGCAGCTTGGGGGATAGCAATGAGCAGTTCTTC.

This clone was counted a single time. J is TRBJ2-7 and V is TRBV5-1; 8 nucleotides match TRBD1. Germline CDR1 SGHRS, CDR2 YFSETQ. V lost 0 bases and J lost 3; bases outside the gene matches: 5. The CDR3 runs 15 residues. This CDR3 is CASSLVPGGVYEQYF. DNA for the CDR3: TGCGCCAGCAGCTTGGTTCCAGGGGGCGTCTACGAGCAGTACTTC.

This clone was detected only once. CDR3 protein: CASSLAGSHEQYF. The DNA of the CDR3 is TGTGCCAGCAGTCTGGCAGGGTCCCACGAGCAGTACTTC. The chain couples TRBV27 to TRBJ2-7, with D possibly being TRBD1 (5 bases). V lost 5 bases and J 5 bases, leaving 13 bases between the germline ends. Germline V CDR1 and CDR2: MNHEY, SMNVEV (reference sequence). This CDR3 spans 13 amino acids.

This chain links TRBV5-4 with TRBJ2-1; the D call may be TRBD1 or TRBD2 (5 bases each). Per the germline V gene, CDR1 is SGHNT and CDR2 is YYREEE (reference sequence). V dropped 0 bases and J dropped 0 bases, with 10 bases sitting between them. This CDR3 is 16 amino acids long. CDR3 residues: CASSLDGGYSYNEQFF. CDR3 nucleotides: TGTGCCAGCAGCTTGGATGGGGGTTACTCCTACAATGAGCAGTTCTTC.

The chain carries TRBV7-9 and TRBJ1-6; TRBD1 aligns across 8 bases. CDR1 and CDR2 (germline): SEHNR, FQNEAQ (reference sequence). Trimming took 1 base from V and 9 from J; bases not matched to a gene: 11. The CDR3 is 17 residues long. The CDR3 DNA reads TGTGCCAGCAGCTTAGTAGGTTTAGGGACAGGAGGTTCACCCCTCCACTTT. Its protein is CASSLVGLGTGGSPLHF.

V gene TRBV7-3 combines with J gene TRBJ2-3, with D possibly being TRBD2 (6 bases). Germline CDR1 SGHTA, CDR2 FQGTGA. Between the trimmed V and J ends, which lost 7 bases and 10 bases, there was a span of 27 bases. The CDR3 has 16 residues. The CDR3: CASTPLLAVSVCSQYF. CDR3 DNA: TGTGCCAGCACCCCCCTCTTAGCGGTCTCCGTTTGTTCGCAGTATTTT. The entire variable domain, with the rest obtained from reference TRBV7-3 and TRBJ2-3, is as follows: GAGVSQTPSNKVTEKGKYVELRCDPISGHTALYWYRQSLGQGPEFLIYFQGTGAADDSGLPNDRFFAVRPEGSVSTLKIQRTERGDSAVYLCASTPLLAVSVCSQYFGPGTRLTVL.

V is TRBV2 and J is TRBJ1-1; tentatively, D is TRBD1 (5 bases). Trimming stripped 3 bases from V and 4 bases from J, with 9 bases between. The CDR3 totals 13 residues. Germline CDR1 SNHLY, CDR2 FYNNEI. The CDR3 nucleotides read TGTGCCAGCAGTGATGGGGGAACCACTGAAGCTTTCTTT. This gives the protein CASSDGGTTEAFF.

This clone was seen a single time. The chain links TRBV13 to TRBJ1-2; perhaps TRBD1 as D (5 bases). With 7 bases removed from V and 4 bases from J, the gap between germline ends came to 16 bases. Germline V gene lookup returns CDR1 PRHDT and CDR2 FYEKMQ (reference sequence). The CDR3 totals 14 residues. CDR3 DNA: TGTGCCAGCACCCTTGGGGCGGGTCCCTATGGCTACACCTTC. Residues: CASTLGAGPYGYTF. Complete variable domain (other parts from reference TRBV13 and TRBJ1-2): AAGVIQSPRHLIKEKRETATLKCYPIPRHDTVYWYQQGPGQDPQFLISFYEKMQSDKGSIPDRFSAQQFSDYHSELNMSSLELGDSALYFCASTLGAGPYGYTFGSGTRLTVV.

This clone was counted a single time. The DNA of the CDR3 is TGTGCCAGTAGCCCCCCCGGGGCTTGGACTGAAGCTTTCTTT. Translating it yields CASSPPGAWTEAFF. The rearrangement joins TRBV19 to TRBJ1-1; possibly TRBD1 for D (5 bases). CDR1 LNHDA and CDR2 SQIVND come from the germline V gene (reference sequence). The length of the CDR3 is 14 residues. The V end was cut by 6 bases, the J end by 5 bases, with 16 bases between.

The chain uses TRBV10-3 and TRBJ2-7; 7 bases align to TRBD1. In germline, CDR1 is ENHRY, CDR2 SYGVKD. The junction had 13 bases not matched to a gene; V was cut back by 5 bases and J by 3 bases. This CDR3 spans 16 amino acids. This CDR3 is CAISSSTGAHRYEQYF. The CDR3 DNA sequence: TGTGCCATCAGTTCCTCAACAGGGGCGCATCGCTACGAGCAGTACTTC.

DNA for the CDR3: TGCAGCGTTGTGGGGACTACGGTATCAGATACGCAGTATTTT. Translated, it gives CSVVGTTVSDTQYF. The chain couples TRBV29-1 to TRBJ2-3; TRBD2 matches at 7 bases. The germline gives CDR1 SQVTM, CDR2 ANQGSEA. The ends lost 4 bases at V and 4 bases at J; junction bases unmatched: 8. The CDR3 is made up of 14 amino acids.

This rearrangement joins TRBV9 to TRBJ1-6, with D uncertain. The V end was cut by 0 bases, the J end by 9 bases, with 10 bases between. CDR3 size: 14 residues. In germline, CDR1 is SGDLS, CDR2 YYNGEE. The CDR3 here is CASSVGGSGSPLHF. The CDR3 DNA reads as TGTGCCAGCAGCGTAGGGGGTAGCGGTTCACCCCTCCACTTT.

The CDR3 DNA reads as TGTGCCAGCATGTGGATTAATGAAAAACTGTTTTTT. Residues: CASMWINEKLFF. This chain uses TRBV2 with TRBJ1-4; no definite D call. Germline V gives CDR1 SNHLY, CDR2 FYNNEI. The CDR3 loop spans 12 amino acids. V was pared by 7 bases and J by 4 bases, with 7 bases between.

The chain links TRBV6-5 to TRBJ2-3; 7 bases line up with TRBD1. The V segment lost 6 bases and the J segment 0 bases; nucleotides outside the gene matches: 6. The CDR3 covers 15 residues. Germline lookup yields CDR1 MNHEY and CDR2 SVGAGI. The CDR3 DNA reads as TGTGCCAGCAGCCCTACAGGGGTGAGCACAGATACGCAGTATTTT. Residues: CASSPTGVSTDTQYF.